The present entry profiles one T cell receptor (beta chain) with its context. Its cognate antigen has yet to be identified. The record has no base qualities; no much larger clone is one base away. The sample originates from a study of control samples from healthy donors and cancer patients (dated by TCRdb to about 2020). The library was produced with the immunoSEQ multiplex PCR assay. The immuneACCESS repertoire file appears here via TCRdb, limited to in-frame rearrangements. These files lack a portion of the clones; in checked studies, under half of the deficit traces to unresolved V genes, and the cause of the others is not known. The sample profile shows approximately 45,000 clones; 75% to 95% of them were found once. The leading ten clones occupy roughly 23% of the sample. The germline V and J ends show losses of 1 base and 6 bases respectively, and no gene match explains 10 bases of the junction. CDR1 is given as GTSNPN and CDR2 as SVGIG, both from the germline V gene (reference sequence). The CDR3 contains 15 residues, cysteine and phenylalanine counted. The sequence is cut down to CDR3 DNA, 45 bases in frame from base 1.

The sample consisted of PBMCs. This TCR was sampled from a woman aged 40-49 years with head and neck cancer. The chain joins TRBV30 to TRBJ1-2, with 8 bases in between that match TRBD1. The DNA reads as follows: TGTGCCTGGAGTGGCAGGGGCAGGGGGCAGGATGGCTACACCTTC. This yields the protein CAWSGRGRGQDGYTF.